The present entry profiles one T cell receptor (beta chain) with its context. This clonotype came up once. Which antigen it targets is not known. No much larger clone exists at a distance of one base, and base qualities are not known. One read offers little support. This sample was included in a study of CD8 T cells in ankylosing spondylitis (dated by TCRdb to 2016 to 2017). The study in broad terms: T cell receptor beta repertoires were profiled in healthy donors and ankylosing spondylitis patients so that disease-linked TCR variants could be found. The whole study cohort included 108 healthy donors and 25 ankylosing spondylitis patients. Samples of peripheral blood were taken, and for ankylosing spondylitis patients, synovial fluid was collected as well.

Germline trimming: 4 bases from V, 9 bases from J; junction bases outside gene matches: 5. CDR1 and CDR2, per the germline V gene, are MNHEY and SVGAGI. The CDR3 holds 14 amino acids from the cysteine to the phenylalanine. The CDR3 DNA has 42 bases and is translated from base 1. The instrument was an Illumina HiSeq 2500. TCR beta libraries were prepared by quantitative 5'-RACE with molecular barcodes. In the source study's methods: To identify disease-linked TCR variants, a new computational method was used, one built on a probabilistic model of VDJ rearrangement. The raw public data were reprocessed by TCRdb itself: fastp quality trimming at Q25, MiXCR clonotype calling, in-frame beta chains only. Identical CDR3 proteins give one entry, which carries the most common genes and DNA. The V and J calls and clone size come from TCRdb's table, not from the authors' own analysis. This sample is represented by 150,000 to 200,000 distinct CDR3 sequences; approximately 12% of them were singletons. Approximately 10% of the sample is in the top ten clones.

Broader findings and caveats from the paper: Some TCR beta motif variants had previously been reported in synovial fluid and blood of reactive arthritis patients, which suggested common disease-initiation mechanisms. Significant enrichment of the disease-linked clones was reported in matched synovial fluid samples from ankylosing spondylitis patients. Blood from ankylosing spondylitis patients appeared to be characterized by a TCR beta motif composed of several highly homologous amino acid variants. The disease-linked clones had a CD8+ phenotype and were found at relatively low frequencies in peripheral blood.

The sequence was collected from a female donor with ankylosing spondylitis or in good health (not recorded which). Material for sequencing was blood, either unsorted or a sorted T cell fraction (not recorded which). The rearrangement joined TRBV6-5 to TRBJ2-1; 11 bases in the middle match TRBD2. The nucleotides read TGTGCCAGCAGTTTCCTAGCGGGAGGCGCTGAGCAGTTCTTC. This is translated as CASSFLAGGAEQFF.